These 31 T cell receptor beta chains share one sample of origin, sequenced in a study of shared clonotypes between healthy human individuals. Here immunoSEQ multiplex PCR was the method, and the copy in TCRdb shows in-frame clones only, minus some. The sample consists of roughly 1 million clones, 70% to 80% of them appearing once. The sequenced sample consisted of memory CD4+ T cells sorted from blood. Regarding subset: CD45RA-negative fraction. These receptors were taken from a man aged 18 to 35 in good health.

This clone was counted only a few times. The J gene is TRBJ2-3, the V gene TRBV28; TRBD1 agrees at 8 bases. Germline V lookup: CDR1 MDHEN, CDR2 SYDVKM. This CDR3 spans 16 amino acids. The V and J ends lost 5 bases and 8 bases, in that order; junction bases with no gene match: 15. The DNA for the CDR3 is TGTGCCAGCAGTCCACCCCGGGACAGGACAATTGGTACGCAGTATTTT. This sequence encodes CASSPPRDRTIGTQYF.

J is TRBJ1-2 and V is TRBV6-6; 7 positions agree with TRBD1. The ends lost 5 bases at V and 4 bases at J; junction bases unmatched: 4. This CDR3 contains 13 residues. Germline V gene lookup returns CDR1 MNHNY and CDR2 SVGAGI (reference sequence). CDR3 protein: CASSKDRVYGYTF. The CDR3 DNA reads TGTGCCAGCAGTAAAGACAGGGTCTATGGCTACACCTTC.

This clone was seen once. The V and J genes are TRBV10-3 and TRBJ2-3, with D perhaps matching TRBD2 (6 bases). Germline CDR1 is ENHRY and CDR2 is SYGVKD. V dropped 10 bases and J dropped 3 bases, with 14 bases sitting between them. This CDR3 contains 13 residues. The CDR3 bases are TGTGCCACCGGTCTAGCGAGGACAGATACGCAGTATTTT. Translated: CATGLARTDTQYF.

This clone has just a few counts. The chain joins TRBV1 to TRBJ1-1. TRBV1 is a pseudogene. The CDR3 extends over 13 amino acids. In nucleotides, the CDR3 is TGCACCAGCAGCCCCCGGGACTCCACTGAAGCTTTCTTT. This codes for CTSSPRDSTEAFF.

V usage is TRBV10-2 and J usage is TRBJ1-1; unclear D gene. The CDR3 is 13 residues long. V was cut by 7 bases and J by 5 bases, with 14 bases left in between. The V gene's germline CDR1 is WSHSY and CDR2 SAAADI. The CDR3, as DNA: TGCGCCAGCATCCAGAAGGGTGCTACTGAAGCTTTCTTT. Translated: CASIQKGATEAFF.

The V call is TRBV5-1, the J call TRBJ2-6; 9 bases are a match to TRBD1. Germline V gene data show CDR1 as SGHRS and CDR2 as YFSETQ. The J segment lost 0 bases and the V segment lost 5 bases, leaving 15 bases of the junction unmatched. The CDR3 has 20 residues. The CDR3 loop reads CASSTTDRGSGGSGANVLTF. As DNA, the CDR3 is TGCGCCAGCAGTACAACGGACAGGGGTTCGGGGGGCTCTGGGGCCAACGTCCTGACTTTC.

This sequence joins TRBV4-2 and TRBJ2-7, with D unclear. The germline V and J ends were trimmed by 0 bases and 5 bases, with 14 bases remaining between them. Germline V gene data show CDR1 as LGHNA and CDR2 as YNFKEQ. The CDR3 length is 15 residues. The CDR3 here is CASSQEILTLNEQYF. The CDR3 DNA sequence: TGTGCCAGCAGCCAAGAGATACTAACGCTCAACGAGCAGTACTTC.

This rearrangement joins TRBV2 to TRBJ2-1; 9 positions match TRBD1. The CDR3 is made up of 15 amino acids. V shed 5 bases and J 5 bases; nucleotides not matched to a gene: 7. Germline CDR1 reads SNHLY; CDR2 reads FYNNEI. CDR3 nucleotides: TGTGCCAGCAGTATCGACAGGGGGGGCCACAATGAGCAGTTCTTC. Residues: CASSIDRGGHNEQFF.

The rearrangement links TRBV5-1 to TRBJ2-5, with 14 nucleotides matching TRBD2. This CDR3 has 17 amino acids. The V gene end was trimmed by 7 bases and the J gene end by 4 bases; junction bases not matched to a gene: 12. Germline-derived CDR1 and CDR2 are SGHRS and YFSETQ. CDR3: CASYSTSGGGVGETQYF. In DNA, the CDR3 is TGCGCCAGCTACTCGACTAGCGGGGGGGGCGTCGGAGAGACCCAGTACTTC.

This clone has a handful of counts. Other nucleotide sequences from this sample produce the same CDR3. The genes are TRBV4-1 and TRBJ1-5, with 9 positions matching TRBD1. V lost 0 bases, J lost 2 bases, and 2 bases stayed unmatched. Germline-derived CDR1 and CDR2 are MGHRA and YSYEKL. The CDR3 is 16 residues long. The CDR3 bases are TGCGCCAGCAGCCAAGAGGGACAGGGCCGCAATCAGCCCCAGCATTTT. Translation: CASSQEGQGRNQPQHF.

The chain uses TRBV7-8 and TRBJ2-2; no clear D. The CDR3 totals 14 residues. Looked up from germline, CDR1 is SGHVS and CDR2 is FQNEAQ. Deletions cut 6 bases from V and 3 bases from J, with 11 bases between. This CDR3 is CASRPGLDTGELFF. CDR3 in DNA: TGTGCCAGCAGACCTGGCCTGGACACCGGGGAGCTGTTTTTT.

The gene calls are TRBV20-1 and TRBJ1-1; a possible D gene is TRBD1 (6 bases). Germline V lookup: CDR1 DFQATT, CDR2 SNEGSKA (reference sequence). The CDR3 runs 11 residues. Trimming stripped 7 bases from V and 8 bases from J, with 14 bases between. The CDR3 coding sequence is TGCAGTGTCAAGGGGGGCGGAGAAGCTTTCTTT. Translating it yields CSVKGGGEAFF.

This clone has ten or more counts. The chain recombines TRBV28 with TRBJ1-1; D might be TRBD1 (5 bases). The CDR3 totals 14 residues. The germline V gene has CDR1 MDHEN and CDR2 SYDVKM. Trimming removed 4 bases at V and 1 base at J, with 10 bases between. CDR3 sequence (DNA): TGTGCCAGCAGTTGGTTGGGGGGGAACACTGAAGCTTTCTTT. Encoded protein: CASSWLGGNTEAFF. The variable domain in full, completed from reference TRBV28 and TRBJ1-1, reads DVKVTQSSRYLVKRTGEKVFLECVQDMDHENMFWYRQDPGLGLRLIYFSYDVKMKEKGDIPEGYSVSREKKERFSLILESASTNQTSMYLCASSWLGGNTEAFFGQGTRLTVV.

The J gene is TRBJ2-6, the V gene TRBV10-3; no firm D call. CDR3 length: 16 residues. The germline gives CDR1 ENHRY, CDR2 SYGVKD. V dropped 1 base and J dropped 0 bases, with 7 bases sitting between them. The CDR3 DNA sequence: TGTGCCATCAGTGAGTACGGACGCTCTGGGGCCAACGTCCTGACTTTC. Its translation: CAISEYGRSGANVLTF.

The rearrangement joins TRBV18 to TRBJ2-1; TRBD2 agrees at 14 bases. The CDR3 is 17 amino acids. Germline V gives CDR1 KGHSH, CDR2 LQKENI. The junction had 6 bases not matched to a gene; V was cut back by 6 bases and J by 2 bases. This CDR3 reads CASSPGLAGVTYNEQFF. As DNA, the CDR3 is TGTGCCAGCTCGCCGGGACTAGCGGGGGTTACCTACAATGAGCAGTTCTTC.

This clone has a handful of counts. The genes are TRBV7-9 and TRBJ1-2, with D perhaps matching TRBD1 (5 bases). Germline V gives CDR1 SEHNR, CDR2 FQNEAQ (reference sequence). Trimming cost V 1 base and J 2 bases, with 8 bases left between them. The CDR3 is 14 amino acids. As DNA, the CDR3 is TGTGCCAGCAGCTTAGTTCCAGGGAACTATGGCTACACCTTC. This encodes CASSLVPGNYGYTF.

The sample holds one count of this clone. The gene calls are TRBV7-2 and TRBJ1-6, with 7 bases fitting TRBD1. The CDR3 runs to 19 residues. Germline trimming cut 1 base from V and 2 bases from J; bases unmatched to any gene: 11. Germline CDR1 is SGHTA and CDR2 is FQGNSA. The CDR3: CASSLGYDNRGPYNSPLHF. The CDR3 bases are TGTGCCAGCAGCTTAGGGTACGACAACAGGGGACCCTATAATTCACCCCTCCACTTT.

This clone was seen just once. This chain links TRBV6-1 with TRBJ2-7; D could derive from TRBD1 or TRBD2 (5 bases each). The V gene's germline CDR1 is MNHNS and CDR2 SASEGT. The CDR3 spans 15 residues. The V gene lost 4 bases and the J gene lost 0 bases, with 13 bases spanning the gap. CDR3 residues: CASSGGTGSSYEQYF. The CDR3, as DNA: TGTGCCAGCAGTGGTGGGACGGGTAGCTCCTACGAGCAGTACTTC.

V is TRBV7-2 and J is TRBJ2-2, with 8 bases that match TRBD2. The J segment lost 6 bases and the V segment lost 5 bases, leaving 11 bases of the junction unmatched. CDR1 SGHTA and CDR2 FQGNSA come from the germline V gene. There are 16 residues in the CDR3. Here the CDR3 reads CASSGRTSSLSGELFF. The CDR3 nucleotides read TGTGCCAGCAGCGGCCGGACTAGCAGTTTATCCGGGGAGCTGTTTTTT.

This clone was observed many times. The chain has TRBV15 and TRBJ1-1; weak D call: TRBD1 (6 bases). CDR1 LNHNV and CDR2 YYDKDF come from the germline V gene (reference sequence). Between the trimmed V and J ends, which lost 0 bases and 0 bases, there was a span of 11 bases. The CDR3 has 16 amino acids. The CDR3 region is CATSRDLGAMNTEAFF. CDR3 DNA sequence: TGTGCCACCAGCAGAGATTTGGGGGCCATGAACACTGAAGCTTTCTTT.

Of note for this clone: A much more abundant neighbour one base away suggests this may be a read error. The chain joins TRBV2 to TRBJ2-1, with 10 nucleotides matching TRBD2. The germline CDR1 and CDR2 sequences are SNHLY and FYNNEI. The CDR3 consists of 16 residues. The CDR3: CAGSDIGAGGVNEQFF. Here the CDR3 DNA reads TGTGCCGGCAGCGACATAGGAGCGGGAGGGGTCAATGAGCAGTTCTTC.

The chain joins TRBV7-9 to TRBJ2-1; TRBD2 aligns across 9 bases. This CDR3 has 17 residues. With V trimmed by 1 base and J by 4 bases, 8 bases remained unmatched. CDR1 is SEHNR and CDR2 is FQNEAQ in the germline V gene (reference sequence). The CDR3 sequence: CASSLVALAGNYNEQFF. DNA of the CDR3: TGTGCCAGCAGCTTAGTGGCTCTAGCGGGGAATTACAATGAGCAGTTCTTC.

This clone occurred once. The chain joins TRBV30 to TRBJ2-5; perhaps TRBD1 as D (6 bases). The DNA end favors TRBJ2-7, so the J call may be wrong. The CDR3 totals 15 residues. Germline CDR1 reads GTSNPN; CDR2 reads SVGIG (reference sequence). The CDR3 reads CAWSVHDRSSYEQYF. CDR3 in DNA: TGTGCCTGGAGTGTACACGACAGGAGCTCCTACGAGCAGTACTTC.

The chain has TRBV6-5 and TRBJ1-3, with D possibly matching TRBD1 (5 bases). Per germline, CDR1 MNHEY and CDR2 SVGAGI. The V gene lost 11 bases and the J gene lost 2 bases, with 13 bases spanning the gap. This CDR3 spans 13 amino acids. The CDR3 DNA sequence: TGTGCCGCAAGGGGTGGCCCTGGAAACACCATATATTTT. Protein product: CAARGGPGNTIYF.

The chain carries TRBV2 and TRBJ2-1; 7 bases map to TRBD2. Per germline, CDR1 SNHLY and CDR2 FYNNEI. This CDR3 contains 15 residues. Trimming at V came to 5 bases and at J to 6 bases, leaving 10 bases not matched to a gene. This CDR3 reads CASSSTGGIFNEQFF. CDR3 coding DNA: TGTGCCAGCAGTTCCACCGGGGGGATTTTCAATGAGCAGTTCTTC.

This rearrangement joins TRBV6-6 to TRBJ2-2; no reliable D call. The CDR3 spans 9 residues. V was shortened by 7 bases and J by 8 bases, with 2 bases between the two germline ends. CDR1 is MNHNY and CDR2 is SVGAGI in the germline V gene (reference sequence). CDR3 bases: TGTGCCAGCAAGGGGGAGCTGTTTTTT. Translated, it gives CASKGELFF.

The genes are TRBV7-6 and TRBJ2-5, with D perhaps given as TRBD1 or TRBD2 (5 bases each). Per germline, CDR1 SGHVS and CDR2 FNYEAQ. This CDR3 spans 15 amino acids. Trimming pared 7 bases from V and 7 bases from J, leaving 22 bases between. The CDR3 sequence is CASTLSSGTTRTQYF. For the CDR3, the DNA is TGTGCCAGCACCCTATCTTCCGGGACGACAAGGACCCAGTACTTC.

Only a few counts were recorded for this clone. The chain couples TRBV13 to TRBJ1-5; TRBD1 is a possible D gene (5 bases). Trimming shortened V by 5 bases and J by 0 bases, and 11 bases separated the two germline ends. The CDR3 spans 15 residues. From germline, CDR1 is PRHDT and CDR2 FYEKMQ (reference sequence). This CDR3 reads CASSLGHLSNQPQHF. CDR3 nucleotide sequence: TGTGCCAGCAGCCTCGGACATCTTAGCAATCAGCCCCAGCATTTT.

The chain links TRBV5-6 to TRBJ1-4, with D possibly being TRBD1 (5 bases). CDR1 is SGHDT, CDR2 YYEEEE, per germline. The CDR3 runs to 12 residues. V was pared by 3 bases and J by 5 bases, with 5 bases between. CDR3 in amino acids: CASSWDNEKLFF. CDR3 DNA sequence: TGTGCCAGCAGCTGGGACAATGAAAAACTGTTTTTT.

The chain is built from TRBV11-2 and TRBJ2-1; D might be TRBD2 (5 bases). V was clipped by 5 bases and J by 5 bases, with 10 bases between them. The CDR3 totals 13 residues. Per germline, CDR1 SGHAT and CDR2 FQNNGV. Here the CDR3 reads CASSQRADNEQFF. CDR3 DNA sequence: TGTGCCAGCAGCCAGAGGGCGGACAATGAGCAGTTCTTC.

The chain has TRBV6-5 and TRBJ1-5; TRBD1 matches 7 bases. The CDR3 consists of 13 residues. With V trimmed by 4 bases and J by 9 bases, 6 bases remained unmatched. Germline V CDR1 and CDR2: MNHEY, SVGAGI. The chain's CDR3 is CASSSGTARPQHF. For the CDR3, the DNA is TGTGCCAGCAGTTCCGGGACAGCTCGGCCCCAGCATTTT.